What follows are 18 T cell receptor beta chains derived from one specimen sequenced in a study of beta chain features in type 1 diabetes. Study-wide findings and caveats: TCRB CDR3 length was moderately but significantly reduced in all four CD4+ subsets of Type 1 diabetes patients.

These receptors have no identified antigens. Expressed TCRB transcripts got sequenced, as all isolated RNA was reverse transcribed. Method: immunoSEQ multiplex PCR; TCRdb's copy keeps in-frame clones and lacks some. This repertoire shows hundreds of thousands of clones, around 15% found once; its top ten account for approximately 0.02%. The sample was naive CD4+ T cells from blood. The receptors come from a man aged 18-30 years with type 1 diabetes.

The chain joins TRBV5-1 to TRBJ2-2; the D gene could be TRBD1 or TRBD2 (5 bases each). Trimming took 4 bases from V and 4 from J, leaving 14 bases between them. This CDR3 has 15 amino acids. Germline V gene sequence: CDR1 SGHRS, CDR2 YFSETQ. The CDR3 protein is CASSPEGSGTGELFF. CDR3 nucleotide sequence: TGCGCCAGCAGCCCCGAGGGGTCAGGCACCGGGGAGCTGTTTTTT. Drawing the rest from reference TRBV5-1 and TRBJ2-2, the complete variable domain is KAGVTQTPRYLIKTRGQQVTLSCSPISGHRSVSWYQQTPGQGLQFLFEYFSETQRNKGNFPGRFSGRQFSNSRSEMNVSTLELGDSALYLCASSPEGSGTGELFFGEGSRLTVL.

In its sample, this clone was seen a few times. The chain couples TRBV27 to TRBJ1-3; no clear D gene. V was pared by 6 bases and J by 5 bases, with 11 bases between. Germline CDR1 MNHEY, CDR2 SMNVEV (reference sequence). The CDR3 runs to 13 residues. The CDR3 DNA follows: TGTGCCAGCAGAGAAGGCATCCGAAACACCATATATTTT. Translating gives CASREGIRNTIYF.

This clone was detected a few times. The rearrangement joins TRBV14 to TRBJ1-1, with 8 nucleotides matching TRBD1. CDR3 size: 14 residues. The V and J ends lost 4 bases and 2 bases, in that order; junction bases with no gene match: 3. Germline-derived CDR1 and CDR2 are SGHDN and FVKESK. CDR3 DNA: TGTGCCAGCAGCCTCACAGGGGGTAACACTGAAGCTTTCTTT. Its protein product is CASSLTGGNTEAFF.

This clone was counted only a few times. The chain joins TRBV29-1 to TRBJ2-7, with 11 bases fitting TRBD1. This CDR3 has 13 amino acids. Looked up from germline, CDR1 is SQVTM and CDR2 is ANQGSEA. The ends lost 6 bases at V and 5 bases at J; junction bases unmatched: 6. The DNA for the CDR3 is TGCAGCGTCGGACAGGGGGCGAGAAACGAGCAGTACTTC. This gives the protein CSVGQGARNEQYF.

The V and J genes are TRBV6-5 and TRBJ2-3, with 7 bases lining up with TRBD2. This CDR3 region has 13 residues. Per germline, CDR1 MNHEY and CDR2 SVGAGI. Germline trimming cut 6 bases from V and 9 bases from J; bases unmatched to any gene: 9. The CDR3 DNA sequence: TGTGCCAGCAGGCCAGCGGGGACTCCCACGCAGTATTTT. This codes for CASRPAGTPTQYF.

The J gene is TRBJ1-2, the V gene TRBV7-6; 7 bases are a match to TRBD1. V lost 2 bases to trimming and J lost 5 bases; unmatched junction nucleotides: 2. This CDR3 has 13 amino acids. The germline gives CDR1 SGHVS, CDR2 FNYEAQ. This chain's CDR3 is CASSLRTGYGYTF. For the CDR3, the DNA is TGTGCCAGCAGCTTAAGGACAGGTTATGGCTACACCTTC.

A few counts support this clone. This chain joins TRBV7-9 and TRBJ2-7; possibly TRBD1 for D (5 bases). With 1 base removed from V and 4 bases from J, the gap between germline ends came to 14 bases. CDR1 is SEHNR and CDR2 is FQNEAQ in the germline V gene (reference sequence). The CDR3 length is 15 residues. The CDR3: CASSLVWGKTYEQYF. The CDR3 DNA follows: TGTGCCAGCAGCTTAGTCTGGGGCAAGACTTACGAGCAGTACTTC.

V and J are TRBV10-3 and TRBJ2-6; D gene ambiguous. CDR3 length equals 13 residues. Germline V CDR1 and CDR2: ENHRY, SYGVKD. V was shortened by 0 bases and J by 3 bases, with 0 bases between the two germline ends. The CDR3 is CAISESGANVLTF. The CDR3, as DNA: TGTGCCATCAGTGAGTCTGGGGCCAACGTCCTGACTTTC.

The CDR3 sequence: CASSLGAPQETQYF. Here the CDR3 DNA reads TGTGCCAGCAGCTTAGGGGCACCCCAAGAGACCCAGTACTTC. The rearrangement links TRBV7-6 to TRBJ2-5; D unresolved. CDR1 and CDR2 (germline): SGHVS, FNYEAQ. Trimming pared 1 base from V and 1 base from J, leaving 7 bases between. The CDR3 has 14 residues.

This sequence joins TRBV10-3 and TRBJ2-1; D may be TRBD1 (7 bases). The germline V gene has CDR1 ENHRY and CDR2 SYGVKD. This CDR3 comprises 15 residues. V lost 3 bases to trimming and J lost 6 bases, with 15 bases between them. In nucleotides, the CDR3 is TGTGCCATCAGTGACGGAGGGGGCGTAAGCAATGAGCAGTTCTTC. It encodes CAISDGGGVSNEQFF.

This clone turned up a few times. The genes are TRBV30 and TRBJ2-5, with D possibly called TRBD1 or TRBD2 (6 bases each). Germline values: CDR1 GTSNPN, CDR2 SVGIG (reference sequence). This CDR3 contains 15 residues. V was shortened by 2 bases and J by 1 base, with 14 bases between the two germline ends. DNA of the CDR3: TGTGCCTGGAGTCAAAAGGAGGGGGGCCAAGAGACCCAGTACTTC. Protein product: CAWSQKEGGQETQYF.

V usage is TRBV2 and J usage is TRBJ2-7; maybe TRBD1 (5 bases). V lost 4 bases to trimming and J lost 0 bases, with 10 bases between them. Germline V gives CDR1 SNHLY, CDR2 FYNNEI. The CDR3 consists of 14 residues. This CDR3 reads CASSAHDSSYEQYF. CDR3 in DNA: TGTGCCAGCAGTGCCCACGACAGCTCCTACGAGCAGTACTTC.

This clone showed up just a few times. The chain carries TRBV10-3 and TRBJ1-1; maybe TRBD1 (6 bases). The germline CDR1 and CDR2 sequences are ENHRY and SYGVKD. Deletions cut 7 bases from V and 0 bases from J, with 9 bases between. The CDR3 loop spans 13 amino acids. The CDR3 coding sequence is TGTGCCATCAATCAGGGGTTGAACACTGAAGCTTTCTTT. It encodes CAINQGLNTEAFF.

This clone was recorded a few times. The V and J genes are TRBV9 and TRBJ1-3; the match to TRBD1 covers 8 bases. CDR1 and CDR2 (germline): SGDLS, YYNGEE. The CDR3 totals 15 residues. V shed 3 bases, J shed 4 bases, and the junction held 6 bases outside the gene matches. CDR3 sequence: CASSEPGQAGNTIYF. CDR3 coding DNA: TGTGCCAGCAGCGAACCGGGACAGGCAGGAAACACCATATATTTT.

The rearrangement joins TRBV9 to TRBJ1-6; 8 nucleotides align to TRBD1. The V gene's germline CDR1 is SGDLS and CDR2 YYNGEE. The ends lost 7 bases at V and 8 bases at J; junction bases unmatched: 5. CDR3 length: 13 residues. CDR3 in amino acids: CASSGTGDSPLHF. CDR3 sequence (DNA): TGTGCCAGCTCCGGGACAGGAGATTCACCCCTCCACTTT.

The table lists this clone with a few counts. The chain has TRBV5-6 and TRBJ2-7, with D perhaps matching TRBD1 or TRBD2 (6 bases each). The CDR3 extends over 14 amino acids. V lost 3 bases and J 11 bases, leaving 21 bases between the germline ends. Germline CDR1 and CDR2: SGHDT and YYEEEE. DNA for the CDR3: TGTGCCAGCAGCTCGTCCGGGACACCCCGCGGGGAGTACTTC. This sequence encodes CASSSSGTPRGEYF.

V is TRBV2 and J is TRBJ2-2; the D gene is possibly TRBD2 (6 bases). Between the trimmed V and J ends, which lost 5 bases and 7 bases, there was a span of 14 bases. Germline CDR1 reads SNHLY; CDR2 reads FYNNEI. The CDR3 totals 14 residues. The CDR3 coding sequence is TGTGCCAGCAGTCGGGGTACTAGCCTCGGGGAGCTGTTTTTT. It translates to CASSRGTSLGELFF.

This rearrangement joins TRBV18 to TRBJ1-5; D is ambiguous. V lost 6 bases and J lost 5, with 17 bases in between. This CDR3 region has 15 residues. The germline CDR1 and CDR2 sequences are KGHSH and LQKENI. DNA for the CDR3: TGTGCCAGCTCCCTGGGTCGCACAAAGGATCAGCCCCAGCATTTT. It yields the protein CASSLGRTKDQPQHF. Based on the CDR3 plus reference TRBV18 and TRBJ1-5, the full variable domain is NAGVMQNPRHLVRRRGQEARLRCSPMKGHSHVYWYRQLPEEGLKFMVYLQKENIIDESGMPKERFSAEFPKEGPSILRIQQVVRGDSAAYFCASSLGRTKDQPQHFGDGTRLSIL.